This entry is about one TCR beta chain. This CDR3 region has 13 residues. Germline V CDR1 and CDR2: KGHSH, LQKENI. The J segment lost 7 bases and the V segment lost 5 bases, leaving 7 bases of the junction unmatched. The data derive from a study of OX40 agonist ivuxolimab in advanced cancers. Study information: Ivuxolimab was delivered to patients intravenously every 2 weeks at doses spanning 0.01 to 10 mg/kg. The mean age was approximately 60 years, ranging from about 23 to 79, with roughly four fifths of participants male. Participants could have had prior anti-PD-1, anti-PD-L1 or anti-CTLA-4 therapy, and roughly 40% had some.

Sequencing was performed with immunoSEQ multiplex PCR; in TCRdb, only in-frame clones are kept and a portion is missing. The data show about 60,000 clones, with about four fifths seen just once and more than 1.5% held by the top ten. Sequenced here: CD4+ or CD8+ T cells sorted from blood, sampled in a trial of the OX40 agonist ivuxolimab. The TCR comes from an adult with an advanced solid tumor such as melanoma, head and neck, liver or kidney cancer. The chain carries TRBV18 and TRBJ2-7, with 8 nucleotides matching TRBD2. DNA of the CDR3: TGTGCCAGCTCAAAGCGGGAGACGGGGGAGCAGTACGTC. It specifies CASSKRETGEQYV.